Following are 29 T cell receptor beta chains from one sample sequenced in a study of T cells after posttransplantation cyclophosphamide. Method: immunoSEQ multiplex PCR; TCRdb's copy keeps in-frame clones and lacks some. The sample consists of around 23,000 clones, nearly 99% of them appearing once. Sequenced: naive CD8+ T cells sorted from PBMCs. The origin of the receptors is a man in his forties in good health, CMV-negative, and a related stem cell transplant donor.

V and J are TRBV28 and TRBJ1-1; no definite D call. Germline V gene lookup returns CDR1 MDHEN and CDR2 SYDVKM. The germline V and J ends were trimmed by 5 bases and 0 bases, with 13 bases remaining between them. This CDR3 spans 15 amino acids. The CDR3 reads CASSPWGGLNTEAFF. The CDR3 nucleotides are TGTGCCAGCAGTCCCTGGGGAGGACTGAACACTGAAGCTTTCTTT.

DNA for the CDR3: TGTGCCAGCAGCTTAAGACAGGGAGTCCCCTACAATGAGCAGTTCTTC. Translating gives CASSLRQGVPYNEQFF. The chain is built from TRBV11-2 and TRBJ2-1; 7 bases align to TRBD1. V lost 2 bases to trimming and J lost 2 bases; unmatched junction nucleotides: 6. Germline V CDR1 and CDR2: SGHAT, FQNNGV. This CDR3 has 16 amino acids.

This chain links TRBV28 with TRBJ1-5; tentatively, D is TRBD1 (6 bases). CDR1 is MDHEN, CDR2 SYDVKM, per germline. The CDR3 has 15 residues. The ends were cut back, 5 bases at V and 2 bases at J, with 13 bases in the middle. The CDR3 loop reads CASSPTGKGNQPQHF. DNA for the CDR3: TGTGCCAGCAGTCCAACAGGGAAGGGCAATCAGCCCCAGCATTTT.

This CDR3 reads CASSLVANTEAFF. The CDR3 DNA follows: TGTGCCAGCAGCTTAGTGGCTAACACTGAAGCTTTCTTT. This rearrangement joins TRBV7-9 to TRBJ1-1; no clear D. CDR1 SEHNR and CDR2 FQNEAQ come from the germline V gene (reference sequence). Trimming removed 1 base at V and 2 bases at J, with 5 bases between. The CDR3 totals 13 residues.

V usage is TRBV27 and J usage is TRBJ2-6; D remains unclear. Trimming took 2 bases from V and 0 from J, leaving 8 bases between them. The CDR3 loop spans 16 amino acids. CDR1 MNHEY and CDR2 SMNVEV come from the germline V gene (reference sequence). The chain's CDR3 is CASSLRVNSGANVLTF. For the CDR3, the DNA is TGTGCCAGCAGTTTAAGAGTTAACTCTGGGGCCAACGTCCTGACTTTC.

Concerning this clone: Germline is not matched at one junction end, which may reflect a read error. The V call is TRBV7-7, the J call TRBJ2-5; 11 nucleotides match TRBD2. Germline lookup yields CDR1 SSHAT and CDR2 FNYEAQ (reference sequence). The CDR3 contains 15 residues. This CDR3 is CASSLAGGPLETQYF. The CDR3 region has the DNA TGTGCTAGCAGCTTAGCGGGAGGGCCGTTAGAGACCCAGTACTTC.

This rearrangement joins TRBV5-1 to TRBJ2-7, with 9 bases aligning to TRBD1. CDR1 SGHRS and CDR2 YFSETQ come from the germline V gene. J gave up 5 bases and V 0 bases, and 3 bases lay outside the gene matches. The CDR3 consists of 14 residues. CDR3 region: CASSLGTGVHEQYF. The DNA for the CDR3 is TGCGCCAGCAGCTTGGGGACAGGGGTCCACGAGCAGTACTTC.

The rearrangement joins TRBV5-8 to TRBJ2-1; 15 bases are shared with TRBD2. The junction had 2 bases not matched to a gene; V was cut back by 1 base and J by 6 bases. This CDR3 spans 16 amino acids. Germline loops: CDR1 SGHTS, CDR2 YDEGEE. DNA for the CDR3: TGTGCCAGCAGCTTGAGGACTAGCGGGAGGGGCAATGAGCAGTTCTTC. This codes for CASSLRTSGRGNEQFF.

This sequence joins TRBV7-9 and TRBJ2-7; tentatively, D is TRBD1 (6 bases). Trimming took off 1 base at V and 3 bases at J, with 19 bases between the two ends. The CDR3 covers 17 residues. CDR1 SEHNR and CDR2 FQNEAQ come from the germline V gene (reference sequence). CDR3 amino acids: CASSLVPGTSARYEQYF. The CDR3 region has the DNA TGTGCCAGCAGCTTAGTCCCCGGGACATCGGCGCGCTACGAGCAGTACTTC.

The chain joins TRBV5-1 to TRBJ2-7; 7 bases map to TRBD2. V shed 0 bases and J 4 bases; nucleotides not matched to a gene: 4. CDR1 and CDR2 from the germline V gene are SGHRS and YFSETQ. There are 14 residues in the CDR3. The CDR3 DNA follows: TGCGCCAGCAGCTTGGGGCGGGAGAGGTACGAGCAGTACTTC. This translates into CASSLGRERYEQYF.

This chain joins TRBV14 and TRBJ1-2; D is possibly TRBD1 (5 bases). There are 14 residues in the CDR3. V shed 1 base and J shed 4 bases, with 10 bases lying between them. The germline V gene encodes CDR1 SGHDN and CDR2 FVKESK. CDR3 protein: CASSQAQGAYGYTF. DNA of the CDR3: TGTGCCAGCAGCCAAGCGCAGGGTGCCTATGGCTACACCTTC.

The chain is built from TRBV29-1 and TRBJ2-7; TRBD2 agrees at 11 bases. V lost 5 bases, J lost 3 bases, and 9 bases stayed unmatched. The CDR3 contains 15 residues. CDR1 SQVTM and CDR2 ANQGSEA come from the germline V gene. The CDR3 DNA reads as TGCAGCGTTCTCCTTACTAGCGGGAGTGTCTACGAGCAGTACTTC. It is translated as CSVLLTSGSVYEQYF.

This chain uses TRBV28 with TRBJ1-5; D remains ambiguous. Trimming shortened V by 7 bases and J by 6 bases, and 16 bases separated the two germline ends. The CDR3 is made up of 14 amino acids. Germline V lookup: CDR1 MDHEN, CDR2 SYDVKM. The DNA of the CDR3 is TGTGCCAGCATCCCCCTAGGAGAAGGTCAGCCCCAGCATTTT. Its protein product is CASIPLGEGQPQHF.

This chain connects TRBV29-1 to TRBJ2-7; TRBD1 might be the D (6 bases). The germline gives CDR1 SQVTM, CDR2 ANQGSEA. This CDR3 has 13 amino acids. Trimming stripped 4 bases from V and 1 base from J, with 11 bases between. CDR3 protein: CSVGGQPSYEQYF. The CDR3 DNA sequence: TGCAGCGTTGGAGGACAGCCTTCCTACGAGCAGTACTTC.

The V call is TRBV4-1, the J call TRBJ1-5, with unresolved D. Germline V gives CDR1 MGHRA, CDR2 YSYEKL. The V end lost 0 bases, the J end lost 0 bases, and 6 bases lay between the germline ends. The CDR3 spans 15 residues. In nucleotides, the CDR3 is TGCGCCAGCAGCCAAGAGAGTTATAGCAATCAGCCCCAGCATTTT. Protein: CASSQESYSNQPQHF.

The chain employs TRBV19 and TRBJ2-3; TRBD1 is a possible D gene (5 bases). CDR1 LNHDA and CDR2 SQIVND come from the germline V gene (reference sequence). The V end lost 1 base, the J end lost 5 bases, and 10 bases lay between the germline ends. The CDR3 consists of 14 residues. The CDR3 nucleotides are TGTGCCAGTAGTATAGGAGTTAGGGGAGATACGCAGTATTTT. Translating it yields CASSIGVRGDTQYF.

This chain connects TRBV7-3 to TRBJ2-2; 12 bases align to TRBD1. Germline-derived CDR1 and CDR2 are SGHTA and FQGTGA. The V and J ends lost 4 bases and 7 bases, in that order; junction bases with no gene match: 7. The CDR3 covers 16 residues. The CDR3 loop is CASSSGQGASHGELFF. CDR3 nucleotides: TGTGCCAGCAGCTCGGGACAGGGGGCTTCACACGGGGAGCTGTTTTTT.

The rearrangement joins TRBV7-3 to TRBJ2-7; 11 bases are a match to TRBD1. V lost 1 base and J lost 2; bases outside the gene matches: 1. CDR1 is SGHTA, CDR2 FQGTGA, per germline. CDR3 length: 15 residues. CDR3 sequence (DNA): TGTGCCAGCAGCTTAAGGACAGGGGGCACCTACGAGCAGTACTTC. Translation gives CASSLRTGGTYEQYF. Full variable domain (outside the CDR3, taken from reference TRBV7-3 and TRBJ2-7): GAGVSQTPSNKVTEKGKYVELRCDPISGHTALYWYRQSLGQGPEFLIYFQGTGAADDSGLPNDRFFAVRPEGSVSTLKIQRTERGDSAVYLCASSLRTGGTYEQYFGPGTRLTVT.

The table lists this clone with a count of one. The V gene is TRBV10-1, the J gene TRBJ2-7, with 8 bases lining up with TRBD2. Trimming removed 4 bases from V and 1 base from J; junction bases left unmatched: 0. CDR1 and CDR2 (germline): WNHNN, SYGVQD (reference sequence). The CDR3 is 13 amino acids. DNA for the CDR3: TGCGCCAGCAGTGGCGGGGGGTCCTACGAGCAGTACTTC. It codes for CASSGGGSYEQYF.

The chain links TRBV6-1 to TRBJ1-5, with D tentatively TRBD1 (5 bases). Germline CDR1 MNHNS, CDR2 SASEGT. The CDR3 consists of 15 residues. V lost 5 bases, J lost 0 bases, and 11 bases lay in between. The CDR3 DNA reads TGTGCCAGCAGTTTCCGGGACTATAGCAATCAGCCCCAGCATTTT. It encodes CASSFRDYSNQPQHF.

J is TRBJ2-1 and V is TRBV7-8, with 10 bases lining up with TRBD2. The J segment lost 7 bases and the V segment lost 3 bases, leaving 6 bases of the junction unmatched. Looked up from germline, CDR1 is SGHVS and CDR2 is FQNEAQ. This CDR3 spans 15 amino acids. The CDR3 coding sequence is TGTGCCAGCAGCTTCCCTAGCGGGAGAATTAATGAGCAGTTCTTC. It specifies CASSFPSGRINEQFF.

The chain links TRBV27 to TRBJ2-1, with 14 bases that match TRBD2. The germline V gene has CDR1 MNHEY and CDR2 SMNVEV (reference sequence). Losses at the gene ends were 2 bases for V and 5 bases for J; bases not matched to a gene: 8. The CDR3 has 18 residues. CDR3 amino acids: CASSLRSGLAGVNNEQFF. The CDR3 nucleotides read TGTGCCAGCAGTTTAAGATCGGGACTAGCGGGAGTAAACAATGAGCAGTTCTTC.

The V and J genes are TRBV6-1 and TRBJ2-3, with 9 bases matching TRBD1. With 2 bases clipped from V and 2 bases from J, the junction kept 5 bases outside the gene matches. Germline CDR1 is MNHNS and CDR2 is SASEGT. The CDR3 consists of 16 residues. DNA of the CDR3: TGTGCCAGCAGTGAATTTTGGGACAGGGTCACAGATACGCAGTATTTT. This sequence encodes CASSEFWDRVTDTQYF.

The V call is TRBV6-6, the J call TRBJ2-1, with 7 bases matching TRBD1. The CDR3 consists of 15 residues. V gave up 2 bases and J gave up 8 bases; unmatched junction bases: 9. From germline, CDR1 is MNHNY and CDR2 SVGAGI (reference sequence). CDR3 sequence (DNA): TGTGCCAGCAGTTACATAACACAGGGGATGGATGAGCAGTTCTTC. Its protein is CASSYITQGMDEQFF.

The rearrangement uses TRBV4-1 and TRBJ2-3; TRBD2 might be the D (6 bases). This CDR3 contains 16 residues. CDR1 MGHRA and CDR2 YSYEKL come from the germline V gene. V gave up 0 bases and J gave up 5 bases, with 15 bases separating them. In DNA form, the CDR3 reads TGCGCCAGCAGCCAAGAGCCGGGGAGGTCTTTAGATACGCAGTATTTT. Amino acids: CASSQEPGRSLDTQYF.

This chain uses TRBV28 with TRBJ2-1; 12 nucleotides line up with TRBD2. Germline lookup yields CDR1 MDHEN and CDR2 SYDVKM. This CDR3 has 14 amino acids. J lost 8 bases, V lost 5 bases, and 4 bases had no gene match. The CDR3 DNA reads TGTGCCAGCAGTCTAGCGGGAGGGCGAGATGAGCAGTTCTTC. This sequence encodes CASSLAGGRDEQFF.

The CDR3, as DNA: TGCGCCAGCAGCCAAGATTCCGGGCAGTTCTTC. Its protein is CASSQDSGQFF. J is TRBJ2-1 and V is TRBV4-1; no definite D call. The V gene's germline CDR1 is MGHRA and CDR2 YSYEKL. This CDR3 contains 11 residues. Trimming removed 0 bases from V and 12 bases from J, with 6 bases in between.

This clone has only one observation. The V and J genes are TRBV6-5 and TRBJ2-7, with 10 bases lining up with TRBD1. The CDR3 is 15 amino acids. Germline lookup yields CDR1 MNHEY and CDR2 SVGAGI. Germline trimming cut 5 bases from V and 5 bases from J; bases unmatched to any gene: 9. CDR3 in amino acids: CASSPAGTGVHEQYF. The CDR3, as DNA: TGTGCCAGCAGTCCGGCCGGGACAGGGGTCCACGAGCAGTACTTC.

The CDR3 DNA reads as TGCAGCGGGGGGAAAGCGGGCCTACAAGAGACCCAGTACTTC. It encodes CSGGKAGLQETQYF. The V call is TRBV29-1, the J call TRBJ2-5; D is possibly TRBD2 (6 bases). Trimming cost V 7 bases and J 2 bases, with 17 bases left between them. The germline gives CDR1 SQVTM, CDR2 ANQGSEA. There are 14 residues in the CDR3.